This T cell receptor (beta chain) was obtained from a study of T cells after yellow fever vaccination. A single record per CDR3 protein comes from TCRdb applying MiXCR to the 5' RACE reads. The table lists over 250,000 distinct CDR3 sequences, approximately 4% of them singletons. CDR1 is DFQATT and CDR2 is SNEGSKA in the germline V gene (reference sequence). V lost 5 bases to trimming and J lost 1 base, with 11 bases between them. There are 13 residues in the CDR3. This rearrangement joins TRBV20-1 to TRBJ2-5; D is unresolved. This sequence originates from a man aged 18 to 29 who received the YFV17D yellow fever vaccine. The specimen was PBMCs, collected 5 days after the yellow fever booster vaccination. CDR3 in amino acids: CSAGAMAQETQYF. The CDR3 nucleotides are TGCAGTGCTGGTGCCATGGCCCAAGAGACCCAGTACTTC.